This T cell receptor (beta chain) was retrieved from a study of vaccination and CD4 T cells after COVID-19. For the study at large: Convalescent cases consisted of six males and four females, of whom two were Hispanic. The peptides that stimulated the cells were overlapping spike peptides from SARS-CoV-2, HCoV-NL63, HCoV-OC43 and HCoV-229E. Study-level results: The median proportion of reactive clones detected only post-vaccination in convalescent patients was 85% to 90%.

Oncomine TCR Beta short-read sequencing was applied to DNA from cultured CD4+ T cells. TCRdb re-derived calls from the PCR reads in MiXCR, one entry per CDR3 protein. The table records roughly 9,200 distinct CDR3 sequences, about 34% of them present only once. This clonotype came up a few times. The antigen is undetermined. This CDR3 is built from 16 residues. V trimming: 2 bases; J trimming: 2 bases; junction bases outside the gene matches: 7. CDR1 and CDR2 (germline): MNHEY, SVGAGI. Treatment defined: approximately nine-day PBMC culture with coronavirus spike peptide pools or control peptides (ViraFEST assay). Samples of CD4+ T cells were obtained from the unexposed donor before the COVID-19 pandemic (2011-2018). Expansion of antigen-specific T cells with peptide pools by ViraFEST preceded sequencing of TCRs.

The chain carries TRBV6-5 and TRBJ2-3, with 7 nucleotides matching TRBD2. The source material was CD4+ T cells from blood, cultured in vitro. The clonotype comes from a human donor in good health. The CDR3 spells CASSYGGAGVTDTQYF. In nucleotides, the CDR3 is TGTGCCAGCAGTTACGGTGGGGCGGGGGTCACAGATACGCAGTATTTT.